This record concerns one TCR beta chain sequence. Its specificity is unknown. These data are taken from a study of T cells expressing NK-cell markers. About the research overall: All TCR beta repertoires analysed originated from sorted CD3+CD56+NKG2C+, CD3+CD56+NKG2C- and CD3+CD56-NKG2C+ T cells. Seven HCMV-seropositive donors and one seronegative donor made up the eight sequenced donors. The study, taken as a whole, reports: These clonotypes additionally ranked first within the CD3+CD56-NKG2C+ fraction of a handful of donors.

TCRdb re-called the 5' RACE reads and shows each CDR3 protein once, DNA omitted. This sample's clone table lists under 9,000 distinct CDR3 sequences. Germline loops: CDR1 MNHEY, CDR2 SVGAGI. CDR3 length: 15 residues. The TCR was taken from a man aged 18-69 years in good health. The sequencing input was blood T cells: a sorted CD56 or NKG2C T cell subset, CD4+ or CD8+ T cells, or bulk PBMC T cells (not recorded which). This rearrangement joins TRBV6-5 to TRBJ2-2; TCRdb's D call of TRBD2 is untestable without DNA. CDR3 region: CASSSRLGNTGELFF.